This T cell receptor beta chain emerged from a study of post-analysis software for immune sequencing data. Turning to this clonotype: Its antigen is unidentified. One end of the junction fails to match germline, which may point to a read error.

Libraries were made from TCR beta cDNA, and they carried unique molecular identifiers. There were about 1 to 10 million T cells, and around 500,000 cDNA molecules came from them. TCRdb re-analysed the PCR reads in MiXCR, keeping a single row per CDR3 protein. The sample lists roughly 800,000 distinct CDR3 sequences; 53% were seen once. Study-wide points: Comparison of patients with controls showed about 5 TRBV segments more frequent in patients, TRBV5-6, TRBV5-1 and TRBV20-1 among them.

CDR3 length: 14 amino acids. V is TRBV12-3 or TRBV12-4 and J is TRBJ2-7; 8 bases fit TRBD2. The sequence derives from a girl under 18 with multiple sclerosis. The specimen sequenced was blood. The CDR3 here is CAGSHSSGPYEQYF. The DNA for the CDR3 is TGTGCCGGCAGTCATTCTAGCGGGCCCTACGAGCAGTACTTC.